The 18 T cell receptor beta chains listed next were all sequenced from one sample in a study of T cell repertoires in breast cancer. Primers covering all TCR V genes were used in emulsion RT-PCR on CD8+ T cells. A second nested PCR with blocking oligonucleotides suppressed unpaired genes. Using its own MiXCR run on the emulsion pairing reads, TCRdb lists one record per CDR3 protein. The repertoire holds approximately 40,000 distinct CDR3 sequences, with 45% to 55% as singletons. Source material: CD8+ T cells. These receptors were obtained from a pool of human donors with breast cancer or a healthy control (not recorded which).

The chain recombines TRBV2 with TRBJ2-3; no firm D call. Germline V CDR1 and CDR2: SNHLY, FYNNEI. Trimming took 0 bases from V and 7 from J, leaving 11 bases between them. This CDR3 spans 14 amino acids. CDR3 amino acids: CASSEAAGPHTQYF. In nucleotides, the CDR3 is TGTGCCAGCAGTGAAGCGGCCGGGCCGCATACGCAGTATTTT. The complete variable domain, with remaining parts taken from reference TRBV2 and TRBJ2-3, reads EPEVTQTPSHQVTQMGQEVILRCVPISNHLYFYWYRQILGQKVEFLVSFYNNEISEKSEIFDDQFSVERPDGSNFTLKIRSTKLEDSAMYFCASSEAAGPHTQYFGPGTRLTVL.

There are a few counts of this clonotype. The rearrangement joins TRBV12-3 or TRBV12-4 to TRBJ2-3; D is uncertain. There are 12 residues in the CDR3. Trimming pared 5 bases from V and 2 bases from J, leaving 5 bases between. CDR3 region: CASSPFTDTQYF. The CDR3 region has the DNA TGTGCCAGCAGTCCCTTCACAGATACGCAGTATTTT.

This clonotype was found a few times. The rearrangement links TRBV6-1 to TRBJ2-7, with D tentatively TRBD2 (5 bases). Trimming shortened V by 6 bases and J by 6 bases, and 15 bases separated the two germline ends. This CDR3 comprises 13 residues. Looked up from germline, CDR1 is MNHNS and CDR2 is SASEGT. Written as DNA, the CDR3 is TGTGCCAGCAGCCATGAACGTAGCGCCGAGCAGTACTTC. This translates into CASSHERSAEQYF.

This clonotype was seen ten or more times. The CDR3 DNA sequence: TGTGCCAGCAGACTCAACCGTTACCCAACTAGCGGGAGGCCCCAGAGCTCCTACAATGAGCAGTTCTTC. This sequence encodes CASRLNRYPTSGRPQSSYNEQFF. The chain couples TRBV27 to TRBJ2-1; 12 nucleotides align to TRBD2. Germline values: CDR1 MNHEY, CDR2 SMNVEV (reference sequence). CDR3 length: 23 amino acids. V lost 6 bases, J lost 0 bases, and 24 bases stayed unmatched.

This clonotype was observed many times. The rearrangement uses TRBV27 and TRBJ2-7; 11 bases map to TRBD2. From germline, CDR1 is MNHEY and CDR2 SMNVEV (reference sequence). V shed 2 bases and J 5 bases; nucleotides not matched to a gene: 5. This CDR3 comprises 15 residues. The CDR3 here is CASSLETSGKDEQYF. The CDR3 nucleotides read TGTGCCAGCAGTTTAGAGACTAGCGGGAAGGACGAGCAGTACTTC.

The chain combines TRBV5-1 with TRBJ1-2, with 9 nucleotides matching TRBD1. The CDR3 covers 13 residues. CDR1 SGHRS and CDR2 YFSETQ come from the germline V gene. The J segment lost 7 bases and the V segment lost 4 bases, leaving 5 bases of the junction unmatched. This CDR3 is CASSTETGGGYTF. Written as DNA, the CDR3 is TGCGCCAGCAGCACCGAGACAGGGGGTGGCTACACCTTC.

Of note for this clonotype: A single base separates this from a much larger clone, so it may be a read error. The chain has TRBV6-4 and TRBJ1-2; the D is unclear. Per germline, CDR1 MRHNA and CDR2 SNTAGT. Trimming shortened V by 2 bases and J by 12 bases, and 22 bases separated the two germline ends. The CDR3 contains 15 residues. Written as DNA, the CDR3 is TGTGCCAGCAGTGACACCCCCCAGGCAGTGTCCGGCAACACCTTC. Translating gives CASSDTPQAVSGNTF.

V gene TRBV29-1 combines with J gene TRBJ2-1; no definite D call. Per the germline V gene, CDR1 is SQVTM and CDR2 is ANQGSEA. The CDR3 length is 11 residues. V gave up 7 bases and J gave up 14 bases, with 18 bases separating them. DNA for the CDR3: TGCAGCGCCCCCGGGCCCAACGTCGAGTTCTTC. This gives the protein CSAPGPNVEFF.

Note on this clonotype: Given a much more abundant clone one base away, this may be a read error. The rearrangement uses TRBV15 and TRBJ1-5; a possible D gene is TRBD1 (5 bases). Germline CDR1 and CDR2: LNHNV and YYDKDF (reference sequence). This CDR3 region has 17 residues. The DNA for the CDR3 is TGTGTCACAATGGGGGGGTCCCAATACCCGAGCAATCAGCCCCAGCATTTT. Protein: CVTMGGSQYPSNQPQHF.

In DNA form, the CDR3 reads TGTGCCAGCAGCTCTTCAGGGGGCTCCTATAATTCACCCCTCCACTTT. Translation: CASSSSGGSYNSPLHF. This chain links TRBV7-2 with TRBJ1-6; 7 bases are a match to TRBD1. V lost 4 bases, J lost 0 bases, and 3 bases stayed unmatched. This CDR3 spans 16 amino acids. The germline V gene has CDR1 SGHTA and CDR2 FQGNSA.

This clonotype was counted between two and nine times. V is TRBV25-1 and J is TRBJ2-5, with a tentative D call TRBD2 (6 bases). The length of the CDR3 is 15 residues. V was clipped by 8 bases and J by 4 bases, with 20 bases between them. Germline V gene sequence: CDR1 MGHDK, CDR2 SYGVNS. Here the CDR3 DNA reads TGTGCCAGCGGCTCCGGGAGAGAGATAAGAGAGACCCAGTACTTC. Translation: CASGSGREIRETQYF. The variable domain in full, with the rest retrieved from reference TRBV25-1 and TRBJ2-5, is EADIYQTPRYLVIGTGKKITLECSQTMGHDKMYWYQQDPGMELHLIHYSYGVNSTEKGDLSSESTVSRIRTEHFPLTLESARPSHTSQYLCASGSGREIRETQYFGPGTRLLVL.

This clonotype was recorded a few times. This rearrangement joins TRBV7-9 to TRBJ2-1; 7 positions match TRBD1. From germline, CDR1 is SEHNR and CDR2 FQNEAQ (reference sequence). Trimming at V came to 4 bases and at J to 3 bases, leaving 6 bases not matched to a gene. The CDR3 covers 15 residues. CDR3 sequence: CASSSRRTGYNEQFF. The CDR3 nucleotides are TGTGCCAGCAGCTCTAGACGGACAGGCTACAATGAGCAGTTCTTC.

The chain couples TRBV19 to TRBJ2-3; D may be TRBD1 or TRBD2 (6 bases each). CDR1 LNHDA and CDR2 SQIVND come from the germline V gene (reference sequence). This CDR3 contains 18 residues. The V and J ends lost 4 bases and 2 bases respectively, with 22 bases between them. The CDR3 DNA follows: TGTGCCAGTAGTAGGGGGGCTATGAGAGGGAGGATCACAGATACGCAGTATTTT. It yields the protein CASSRGAMRGRITDTQYF. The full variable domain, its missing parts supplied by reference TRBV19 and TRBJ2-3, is DGGITQSPKYLFRKEGQNVTLSCEQNLNHDAMYWYRQDPGQGLRLIYYSQIVNDFQKGDIAEGYSVSREKKESFPLTVTSAQKNPTAFYLCASSRGAMRGRITDTQYFGPGTRLTVL.

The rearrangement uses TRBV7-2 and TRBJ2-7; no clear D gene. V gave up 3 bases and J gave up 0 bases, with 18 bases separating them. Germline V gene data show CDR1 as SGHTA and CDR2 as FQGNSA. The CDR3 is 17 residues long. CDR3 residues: CASSFGNSVRSSYEQYF. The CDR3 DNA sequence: TGTGCCAGCAGCTTCGGAAACTCGGTGAGAAGCTCCTACGAGCAGTACTTC.

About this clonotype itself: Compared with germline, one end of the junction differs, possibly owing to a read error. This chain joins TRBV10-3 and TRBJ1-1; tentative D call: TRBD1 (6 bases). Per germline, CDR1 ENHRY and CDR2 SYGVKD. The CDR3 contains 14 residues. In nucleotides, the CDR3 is TGTGCCGCCGGACGCGGGGGGAGGGACACTGAAGCTCTCTTT. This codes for CAAGRGGRDTEALF.

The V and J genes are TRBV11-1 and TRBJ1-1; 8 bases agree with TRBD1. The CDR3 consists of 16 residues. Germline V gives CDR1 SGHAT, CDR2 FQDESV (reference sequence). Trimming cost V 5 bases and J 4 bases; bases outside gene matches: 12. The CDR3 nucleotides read TGTGCCAGCAGCCCACTTGACAGGGGACGGGGCACTGAAGCTTTCTTT. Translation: CASSPLDRGRGTEAFF.

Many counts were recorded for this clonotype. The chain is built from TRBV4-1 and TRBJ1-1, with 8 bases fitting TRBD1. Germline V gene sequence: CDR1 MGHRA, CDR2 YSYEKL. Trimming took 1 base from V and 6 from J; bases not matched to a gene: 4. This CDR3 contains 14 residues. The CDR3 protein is CASSQGDRFAEAFF. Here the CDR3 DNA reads TGCGCCAGCAGCCAAGGGGACAGGTTTGCTGAAGCTTTCTTT.

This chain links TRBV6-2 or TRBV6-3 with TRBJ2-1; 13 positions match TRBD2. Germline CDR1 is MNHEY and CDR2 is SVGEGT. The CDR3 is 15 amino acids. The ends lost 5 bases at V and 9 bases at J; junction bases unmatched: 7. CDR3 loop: CASSHGTSGTSEQFF. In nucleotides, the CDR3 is TGTGCCAGCAGTCACGGGACTAGCGGGACCAGTGAGCAGTTCTTC.